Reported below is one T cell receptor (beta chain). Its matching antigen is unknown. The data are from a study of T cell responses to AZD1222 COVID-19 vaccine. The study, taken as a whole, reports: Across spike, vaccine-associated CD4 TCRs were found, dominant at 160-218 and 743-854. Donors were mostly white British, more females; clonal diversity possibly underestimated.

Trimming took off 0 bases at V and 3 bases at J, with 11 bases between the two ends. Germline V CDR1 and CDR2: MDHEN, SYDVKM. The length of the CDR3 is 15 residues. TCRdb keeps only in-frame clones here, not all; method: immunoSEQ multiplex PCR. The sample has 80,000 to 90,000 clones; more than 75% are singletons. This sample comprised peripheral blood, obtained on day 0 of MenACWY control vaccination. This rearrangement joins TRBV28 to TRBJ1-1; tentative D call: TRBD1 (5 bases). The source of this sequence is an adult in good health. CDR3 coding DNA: TGTGCCAGCAGTTTATGGGCAGACAGCCACACTGAAGCTTTCTTT. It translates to CASSLWADSHTEAFF.